Listed below are T cell receptor beta chains from one sample, sequenced in a study of persistence of HIV-infected CD4 T cells. No cognate antigen is known for these TCRs. Produced via immunoSEQ multiplex PCR; TCRdb's table is partial and in-frame only. The sample lists around 39,000 clones, more than 70% seen once, with 0.95% to 1.1% in the top ten. The specimen was CD4+ T cells sorted from PBMCs after 18-hour stimulation, collected from a patient who received antiretroviral therapy. Receptors originate from an adult man with HIV who was CMV-seropositive. The CDR3 runs from the conserved cysteine through the conserved F or W. Each record gives: V gene, D gene, J gene, clone size, CDR3 length, CDR3 protein, CDR3 DNA. A D gene is named only where the DNA matches it firmly. Where a row states a size, it is once, few, many or the class of an expanded clone; other rows omit it.

>TRBV6-7|-|TRBJ2-1|-|14
CASSAGPSYNEQFF
TGTGCCAGCAGCGCAGGGCCCTCCTACAATGAGCAGTTCTTC
>TRBV28|-|TRBJ2-7|-|11
CASSALVEQYF
TGTGCCAGCAGCGCATTAGTCGAGCAGTACTTC
>TRBV9|-|TRBJ1-3|-|14
CASSAGPSGNTIYF
TGTGCCAGCAGCGCCGGCCCGAGTGGAAACACCATATATTTT
>TRBV19|-|TRBJ2-3|once|15
CASAPSWGGTDTQYF
TGTGCCAGTGCCCCTAGTTGGGGGGGCACAGATACGCAGTATTTT
>TRBV14|TRBD1|TRBJ1-2|-|13
CASSPRTGDGYTF
TGTGCCAGCAGCCCCCGGACAGGGGATGGCTACACCTTC
>TRBV15|-|TRBJ1-2|few|14
CATSSSQGPYGYTF
TGTGCCACCAGCAGCTCTCAGGGACCCTATGGCTACACCTTC
>TRBV5-1|-|TRBJ2-3|-|14
CASSLGENGDTQYF
TGCGCCAGCAGCTTAGGCGAGAACGGGGATACGCAGTATTTT
>TRBV7-9|TRBD1|TRBJ1-2|-|13
CASSPGQNYGYTF
TGTGCCAGCAGCCCGGGACAGAACTATGGCTACACCTTC
>TRBV12-3/TRBV12-4|-|TRBJ1-2|-|12
CASSLRGYGYTF
TGTGCCAGCAGTTTAAGAGGGTATGGCTACACCTTC
>TRBV15|TRBD2|TRBJ2-3|-|15
CATSRASGGRDTQYF
TGTGCCACCAGCAGGGCAAGCGGGGGAAGAGATACGCAGTATTTT
>TRBV27|-|TRBJ2-6|-|16
CASSPSRSPGANVLTF
TGTGCCAGCAGTCCCTCCCGTTCCCCTGGGGCCAACGTCCTGACTTTC
>TRBV27|TRBD1|TRBJ1-6|-|16
CASSLYGQGDNSPLHF
TGTGCCAGCAGTTTATATGGACAGGGGGATAATTCACCCCTCCACTTT
>TRBV6-6|TRBD2|TRBJ2-3|-|15
CASKQAQRGADTQYF
TGTGCCAGTAAGCAGGCCCAGCGGGGCGCAGATACGCAGTATTTT
>TRBV5-1|-|TRBJ2-1|-|17
CASSLAVGARSYNEQFF
TGCGCCAGCAGCTTGGCCGTGGGGGCTAGGTCCTACAATGAGCAGTTCTTC
>TRBV18|-|TRBJ2-2|-|14
CASSDPPNTGELFF
TGTGCCAGCTCAGACCCACCGAACACCGGGGAGCTGTTTTTT
>TRBV5-1|-|TRBJ2-1|once|14
CASSLGGVSNEQFF
TGCGCCAGCAGCTTGGGAGGGGTTAGCAATGAGCAGTTCTTC
>TRBV5-5|-|TRBJ1-2|-|14
CASLDGTINYGYTF
TGTGCCAGCCTAGATGGGACCATAAACTATGGCTACACCTTC
>TRBV2|TRBD2|TRBJ2-1|-|15
CASSVGGSSYNEQFF
TGTGCCAGCAGTGTGGGGGGGAGCTCCTACAATGAGCAGTTCTTC
>TRBV4-2|TRBD2|TRBJ2-1|-|18
CASSQEVQRGFSYNEQFF
TGTGCCAGCAGCCAAGAAGTCCAGCGGGGGTTCTCCTACAATGAGCAGTTCTTC
>TRBV28|-|TRBJ1-1|-|14
CASSLQGPNTEAFF
TGTGCCAGCAGTTTACAGGGGCCGAACACTGAAGCTTTCTTT
>TRBV5-1|-|TRBJ2-3|-|13
CASSLQGTDTQYF
TGCGCCAGCAGCTTGCAAGGCACAGATACGCAGTATTTT
>TRBV2|TRBD1|TRBJ1-1|-|13
CASSPGGWTEAFF
TGTGCCAGCAGCCCAGGGGGTTGGACTGAAGCTTTCTTT
>TRBV2|TRBD2|TRBJ2-2|-|17
CASRPRAGGGSTGELFF
TGTGCCAGCAGACCAAGGGCGGGAGGAGGGAGCACCGGGGAGCTGTTTTTT
>TRBV2|TRBD1|TRBJ1-4|-|13
CASNRGLNEKLFF
TGTGCCAGCAACAGGGGGCTTAATGAAAAACTGTTTTTT
>TRBV18|-|TRBJ1-5|-|18
CASSPRGPEGVSNQPQHF
TGTGCCAGCTCACCAAGGGGACCTGAAGGGGTTAGCAATCAGCCCCAGCATTTT
>TRBV6-5|TRBD1|TRBJ1-2|-|14
CASRTGERADGYTF
TGTGCCAGCAGAACAGGGGAGCGGGCGGATGGCTACACCTTC
>TRBV5-1|TRBD1|TRBJ1-1|-|16
CASSLSGTGVVPEAFF
TGCGCCAGCAGCTTATCCGGGACAGGGGTCGTCCCTGAAGCTTTCTTT